This T cell receptor beta chain was found in a study of blood T cell repertoires in COVID-19. For the study at large: COVID-19 samples, acute and convalescent, were from the United States, Italy and Spain. T cells, B-cell-depleted T cells, or PBMCs provided the cDNA or gDNA that served as material.

The count of this clone is one. The V end was cut by 4 bases, the J end by 1 base, with 13 bases between. The length of the CDR3 is 15 residues. Germline-derived CDR1 and CDR2 are MDHEN and SYDVKM. Per the original data handling: Amplification from reference gene primers served as the basis for estimated nucleated cell counts. The method was immunoSEQ multiplex PCR; TCRdb's version includes in-frame clones alone and lacks a portion of them. V, J and clone size are those of that table, while D and trimming were read from the DNA. The sample holds under 300,000 clones; less than 90% are singletons and the top ten take roughly 1.4%.

Specimen: peripheral blood. The clonotype originates from a woman in her forties who had recovered from COVID-19. This rearrangement joins TRBV28 to TRBJ1-2, with a possible D match to TRBD1 (6 bases). The CDR3 here is CASSSRTAHNYGYTF. Here the CDR3 DNA reads TGTGCCAGCAGTTCCAGGACAGCGCATAACTATGGCTACACCTTC.